This T cell receptor beta chain is from a study of patients and donors after allogeneic stem cell transplantation. In this sample, this clonotype turned up many times. V lost 5 bases and J 0 bases, leaving 13 bases between the germline ends. The CDR3 contains 15 residues. TCRdb fed the RT-PCR reads into MiXCR, producing one record per CDR3 protein. The data show 900,000 to 1,000,000 distinct CDR3 sequences, more than 15% seen once. The V and J genes are TRBV12-3 or TRBV12-4 and TRBJ1-1; weak D call: TRBD1 (6 bases). This TCR derives from a human donor who was either an allogeneic HSCT recipient or a stem cell or donor lymphocyte infusion donor (not recorded which). It is not recorded whose cells these are; they may come from a transplant donor. The material sequenced was blood, either unsorted or a sorted T cell fraction (not recorded which). The CDR3 DNA is TGTGCCAGCAGTCGTCTTAGACAGGTGAACACTGAAGCTTTCTTT. Its translation is CASSRLRQVNTEAFF.